These 2 T cell receptor beta chains came from one sample sequenced in a study of control samples from healthy donors and cancer patients. Generated by immunoSEQ multiplex PCR, the TCRdb table keeps only in-frame clones and is missing some. This sample has 90,000 to 100,000 clones, with 88% found just once. The specimen sequenced was blood. The receptors derive from a woman aged 70-85 years in good health.

The chain has TRBV6-5 and TRBJ2-7; D might be TRBD1 (6 bases). Trimming took off 7 bases at V and 6 bases at J, with 22 bases between the two ends. Germline CDR1 MNHEY, CDR2 SVGAGI. The CDR3 is 15 amino acids. This CDR3 reads CASTQTGQSALEQYF. The DNA of the CDR3 is TGTGCCAGCACCCAAACCGGACAGTCCGCCCTCGAGCAGTACTTC.

Remarks on this clone: Other DNA sequences of this sample code for an identical CDR3. This chain connects TRBV20-1 to TRBJ1-2, with a possible D match to TRBD1 (6 bases). CDR3 size: 11 residues. V lost 4 bases to trimming and J lost 7 bases, with 10 bases between them. Germline assignment: CDR1 DFQATT and CDR2 SNEGSKA (reference sequence). The CDR3 nucleotides are TGCAGTGCTACAGGGGCGGGTGGCTACACCTTC. As protein: CSATGAGGYTF.